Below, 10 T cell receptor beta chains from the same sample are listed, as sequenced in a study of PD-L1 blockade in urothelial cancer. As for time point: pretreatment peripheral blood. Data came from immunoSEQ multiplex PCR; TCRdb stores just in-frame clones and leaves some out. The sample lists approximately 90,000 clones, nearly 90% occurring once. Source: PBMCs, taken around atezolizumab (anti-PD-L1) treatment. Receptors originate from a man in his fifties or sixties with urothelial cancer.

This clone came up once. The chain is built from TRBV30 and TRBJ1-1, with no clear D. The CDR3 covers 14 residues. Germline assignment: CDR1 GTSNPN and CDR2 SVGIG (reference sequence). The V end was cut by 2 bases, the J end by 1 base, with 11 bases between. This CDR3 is CAWSRGLGNTEAFF. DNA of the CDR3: TGTGCCTGGAGTCGAGGTTTGGGGAACACTGAAGCTTTCTTT.

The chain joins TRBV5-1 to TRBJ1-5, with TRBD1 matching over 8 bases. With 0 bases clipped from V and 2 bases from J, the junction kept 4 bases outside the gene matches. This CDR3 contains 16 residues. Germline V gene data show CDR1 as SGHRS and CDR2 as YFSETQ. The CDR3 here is CASSLVPGGGNQPQHF. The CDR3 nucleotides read TGCGCCAGCAGCTTGGTTCCAGGGGGCGGCAATCAGCCCCAGCATTTT.

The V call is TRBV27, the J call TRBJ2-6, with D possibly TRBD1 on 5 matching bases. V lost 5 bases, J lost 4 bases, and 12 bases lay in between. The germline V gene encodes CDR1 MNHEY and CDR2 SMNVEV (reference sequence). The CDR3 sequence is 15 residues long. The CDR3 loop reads CASSLRVGGANVLTF. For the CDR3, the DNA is TGTGCCAGCAGTCTCAGGGTAGGGGGGGCCAACGTCCTGACTTTC.

CDR3 loop: CSGGHTYEQYF. Here the CDR3 DNA reads TGCAGCGGGGGACACACATACGAGCAGTACTTC. This chain connects TRBV29-1 to TRBJ2-7, with a tentative D call TRBD1 (6 bases). Deletions cut 7 bases from V and 4 bases from J, with 11 bases between. The CDR3 length is 11 residues. Germline CDR1 is SQVTM and CDR2 is ANQGSEA.

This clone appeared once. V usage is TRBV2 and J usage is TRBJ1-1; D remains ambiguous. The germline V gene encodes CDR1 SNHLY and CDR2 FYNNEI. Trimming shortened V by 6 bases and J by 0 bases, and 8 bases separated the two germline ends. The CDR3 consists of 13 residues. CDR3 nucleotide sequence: TGTGCCAGCAGGGAGGGATTGAACACTGAAGCTTTCTTT. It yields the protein CASREGLNTEAFF.

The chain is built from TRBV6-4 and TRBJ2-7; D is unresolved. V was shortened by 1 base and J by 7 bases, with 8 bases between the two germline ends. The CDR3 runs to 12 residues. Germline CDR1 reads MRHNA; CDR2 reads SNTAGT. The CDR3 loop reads CASSDFLEEQYF. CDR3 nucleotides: TGTGCCAGCAGTGACTTCCTCGAGGAGCAGTACTTC.

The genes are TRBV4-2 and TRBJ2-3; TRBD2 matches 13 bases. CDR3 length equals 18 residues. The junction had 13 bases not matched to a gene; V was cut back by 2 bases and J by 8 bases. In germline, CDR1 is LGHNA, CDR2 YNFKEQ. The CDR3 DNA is TGTGCCAGCAGCCAATCGGCAGGGACTAGCGGGGCCCCCGGTACGCAGTATTTT. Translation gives CASSQSAGTSGAPGTQYF.

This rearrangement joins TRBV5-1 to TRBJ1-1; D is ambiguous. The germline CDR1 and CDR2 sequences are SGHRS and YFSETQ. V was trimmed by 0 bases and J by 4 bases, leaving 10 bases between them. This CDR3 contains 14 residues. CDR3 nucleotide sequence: TGCGCCAGCAGCTTGGCCGGGCGGGGCACTGAAGCTTTCTTT. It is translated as CASSLAGRGTEAFF.

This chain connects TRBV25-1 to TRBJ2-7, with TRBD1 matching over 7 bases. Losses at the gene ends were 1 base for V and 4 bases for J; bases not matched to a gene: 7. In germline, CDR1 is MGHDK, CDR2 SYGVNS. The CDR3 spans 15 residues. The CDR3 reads CASSESGDRDYEQYF. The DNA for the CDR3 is TGTGCCAGCAGTGAATCTGGAGACAGGGATTACGAGCAGTACTTC.

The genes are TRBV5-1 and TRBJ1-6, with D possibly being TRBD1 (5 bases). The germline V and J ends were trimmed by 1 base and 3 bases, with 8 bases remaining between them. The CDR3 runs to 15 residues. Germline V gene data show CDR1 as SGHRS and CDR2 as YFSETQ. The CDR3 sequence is CASSLYGGYNSPLHF. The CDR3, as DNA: TGCGCCAGCAGCTTGTACGGGGGCTATAATTCACCCCTCCACTTT.